This T cell receptor (beta chain) was identified during a study of response to subunit inactivated influenza vaccine. CDR1 and CDR2 (germline): SGHTA, FQGTGA. The CDR3 consists of 15 residues. The ends were cut back, 5 bases at V and 5 bases at J, with 15 bases in the middle. In the case of this clonotype: The antigen is unknown.

TCRdb independently ran MiXCR on the RT-PCR reads; one entry per CDR3 protein. Found here are some 800,000 distinct CDR3 sequences, approximately 21% of them singletons; the top ten hold roughly 10%. Study observations and caveats: With each seasonal influenza vaccination, the authors suggested, few new T cells are recruited.

This chain joins TRBV7-3 and TRBJ2-2; tentative D call: TRBD1 (6 bases). This TCR derives from a man between 50 and 59 years old who received an inactivated influenza vaccine. The source was PBMCs from blood, collected approximately 5 days after vaccination. The CDR3 bases are TGTGCCAGCAGCAGAAAACAGGGAAGGACCGGGGAGCTGTTTTTT. This sequence encodes CASSRKQGRTGELFF.